The present T cell receptor beta chain was sequenced within a study of vaccination and CD4 T cells after COVID-19. The treatment was: roughly nine-day PBMC culture with coronavirus spike peptide pools or control peptides (ViraFEST assay). From the unexposed donor, CD4+ T cells were collected ahead of the COVID-19 pandemic (2011-2018). First, ViraFEST expanded antigen-specific T cells with peptide pools, and next it sequenced the TCRs. With respect to this clonotype: The antigen is undetermined.

General study results and limits: Within the convalescent patients, a median roughly 87% of the SARS-CoV-2-reactive clones were ones that appeared only post-vaccination. Median numbers of SARS-CoV-2-reactive clonotypes increased from approximately 21 to 38 (not a significant change). Early post-infection timepoints were not included, and relatively few convalescent patients were studied.

CD4+ T cells that had been cultured provided DNA sequenced with the Oncomine TCR Beta short-read assay. The source of extracted genomic DNA was cultured CD4+ T cells. TCRdb reanalysed the PCR reads using MiXCR and keeps one entry per CDR3 protein. The table lists under 10,000 distinct CDR3 sequences, 32% of them singletons, with roughly 12% in the top ten. This TCR derives from a human donor in good health. Sample: CD4+ T cells from blood, cultured in vitro.

Here the CDR3 DNA reads TGTGCCACCAGTGATCGAAATGAGCAGTTCTTC. This sequence encodes CATSDRNEQFF. The V call is TRBV24-1, the J call TRBJ2-1, with unresolved D. This CDR3 region has 11 residues. Germline V gene lookup returns CDR1 KGHDR and CDR2 SFDVKD. V dropped 3 bases and J dropped 7 bases, with 3 bases sitting between them.